This T cell receptor (beta chain) comes out of a study of identical twins. Findings and caveats of the study: An excess of low generation probability was shown by twin-shared out-of-frame alpha sequences.

There are a few counts of this clonotype. Antigen: not known. It was template switching that added a universal primer site, and there were unique molecular identifiers on the cDNA. A single record per CDR3 protein comes from TCRdb applying MiXCR to the 5' RACE reads. The data hold about 240,000 distinct CDR3 sequences, with approximately 8% observed a single time. The sample also formed part of further work on yellow fever vaccine responses in identical twins. That work contributes: On the reported evidence, twins' vaccine T cell responses seemed partly convergent and partly personalized.

Sequenced material: CD8+ T cells sorted from blood. The receptor comes from a young woman in good health.

For the CDR3, the DNA is TGTGCCAGCAGTCCCCGGACAGGGGGGGACGAGCAGTACTTC. Translated: CASSPRTGGDEQYF. The V and J genes are TRBV27 and TRBJ2-7, with TRBD1 matching 10 bases. Trimming removed 5 bases from V and 5 bases from J; junction bases left unmatched: 6. This CDR3 spans 14 amino acids. In germline, CDR1 is MNHEY, CDR2 SMNVEV (reference sequence).